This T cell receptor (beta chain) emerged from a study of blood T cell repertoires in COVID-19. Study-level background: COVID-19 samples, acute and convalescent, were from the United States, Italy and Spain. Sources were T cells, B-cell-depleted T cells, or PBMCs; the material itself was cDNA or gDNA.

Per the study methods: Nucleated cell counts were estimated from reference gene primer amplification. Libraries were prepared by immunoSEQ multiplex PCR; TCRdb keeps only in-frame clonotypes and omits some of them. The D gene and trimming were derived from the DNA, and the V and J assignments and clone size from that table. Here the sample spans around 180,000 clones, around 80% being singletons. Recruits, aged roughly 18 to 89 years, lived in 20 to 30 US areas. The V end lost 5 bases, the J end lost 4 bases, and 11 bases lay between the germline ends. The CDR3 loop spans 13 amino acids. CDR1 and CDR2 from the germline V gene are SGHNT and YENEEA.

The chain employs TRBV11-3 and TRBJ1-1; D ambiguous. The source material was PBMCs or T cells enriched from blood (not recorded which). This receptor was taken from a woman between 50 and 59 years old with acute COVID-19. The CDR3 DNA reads TGTGCCAGCAGCCCAAGGGCGGGCACTGAAGCTTTCTTT. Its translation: CASSPRAGTEAFF.